The rows below give T cell receptor beta chains drawn from one sample of a study of OX40 agonist ivuxolimab in advanced cancers. Here immunoSEQ multiplex PCR was the method, and the copy in TCRdb shows in-frame clones only, minus some. The repertoire includes 30,000 to 45,000 clones, about four fifths of them detected once, and about 2% sits in the top ten. Source: CD4+ or CD8+ T cells sorted from blood, taken in a trial of the OX40 agonist ivuxolimab. These receptors were taken from an adult with an advanced solid tumor such as melanoma, head and neck, liver or kidney cancer. Each CDR3 is given without its conserved first and last residue.

V gene: TRBV19; J gene: TRBJ1-5; CDR3 protein: ASSIRDRGIFEPQH
V gene: TRBV30; J gene: TRBJ2-7; CDR3 protein: AWKRTGGAYEQY
V gene: TRBV10-2; J gene: TRBJ1-3; CDR3 protein: ASGLNSGNTIY
V gene: TRBV27; J gene: TRBJ1-6; CDR3 protein: ASSPRQGGNSPLH
V gene: TRBV5-1; J gene: TRBJ1-3; CDR3 protein: ASSTDGGNTIY
V gene: TRBV7-6; J gene: TRBJ1-5; CDR3 protein: ASSLIWTVSIGQPQH
V gene: TRBV28; J gene: TRBJ2-4; CDR3 protein: ASTRNEKNIQY
V gene: TRBV2; J gene: TRBJ2-1; CDR3 protein: ASSEQAYNEQF
V gene: TRBV30; J gene: TRBJ1-5; CDR3 protein: AWSRGGKSNQPQH
V gene: TRBV12-2; J gene: TRBJ1-3; CDR3 protein: ASRLAFPSSLFHTIY
V gene: TRBV27; J gene: TRBJ1-1; CDR3 protein: ASRRFRDTEAF
V gene: TRBV10-1; J gene: TRBJ2-2; CDR3 protein: ASRPGQDTGELF
V gene: TRBV7-8; J gene: TRBJ1-1; CDR3 protein: ASSPRTGVNTEAF
V gene: TRBV19; J gene: TRBJ1-1; CDR3 protein: ASADRVTEAF
V gene: TRBV10-3; J gene: TRBJ2-3; CDR3 protein: AITPELGGSTSTDTQY
V gene: TRBV5-6; J gene: TRBJ2-5; CDR3 protein: ASSLEAGDETQY
V gene: TRBV6-1; J gene: TRBJ2-5; CDR3 protein: ASSRGQQETQY
V gene: TRBV5-5; J gene: TRBJ1-1; CDR3 protein: ASSPPGRDTEAF
V gene: TRBV4-1; J gene: TRBJ2-5; CDR3 protein: ASSQHGTSQETQY
V gene: TRBV20-1; J gene: TRBJ2-6; CDR3 protein: SANGANVLT
V gene: TRBV4-1; J gene: TRBJ1-5; CDR3 protein: ASTLRVDGNQPQH
V gene: TRBV7-9; J gene: TRBJ2-3; CDR3 protein: ASSFRGSDTQY
V gene: TRBV6-6; J gene: TRBJ2-3; CDR3 protein: ASSGLLVPQDTQY
V gene: TRBV6-5; J gene: TRBJ2-7; CDR3 protein: ASRAGGQLYEQY
V gene: TRBV29-1; J gene: TRBJ1-3; CDR3 protein: SATGPYTFSGNTIY
V gene: TRBV7-2; J gene: TRBJ2-1; CDR3 protein: ASSPFRGSSYNEQF
V gene: TRBV11-2; J gene: TRBJ2-7; CDR3 protein: ASSLGGGETYEQY
V gene: TRBV9; J gene: TRBJ2-2; CDR3 protein: ASSVGPEVGELF
V gene: TRBV9; J gene: TRBJ2-7; CDR3 protein: ASSHTQGAEQY
V gene: TRBV28; J gene: TRBJ2-7; CDR3 protein: ASGGPYTYEQY
V gene: TRBV28; J gene: TRBJ2-5; CDR3 protein: ASSRGTTYQETQY
V gene: TRBV4-1; J gene: TRBJ1-4; CDR3 protein: ANSHDVSTNEKLF
V gene: TRBV30; J gene: TRBJ1-5; CDR3 protein: AWSVNRGWSNQPQH
V gene: TRBV29-1; J gene: TRBJ2-1; CDR3 protein: SVSGGATSYNEQF
V gene: TRBV10-1; J gene: TRBJ2-7; CDR3 protein: ASSDGDRGYEQY
V gene: TRBV2; J gene: TRBJ2-3; CDR3 protein: ASIPGDRTDTQY
V gene: TRBV28; J gene: TRBJ2-5; CDR3 protein: ASSIGTSNGETQY
V gene: TRBV5-1; J gene: TRBJ2-1; CDR3 protein: ASRSPSGGPYNEQF
V gene: TRBV11-3; J gene: TRBJ2-1; CDR3 protein: ASSLAIGQTYNEQF
V gene: TRBV11-3; J gene: TRBJ2-1; CDR3 protein: ASSSGVGRYNEQF
V gene: TRBV30; J gene: TRBJ1-1; CDR3 protein: AWSVQPPGGWSTEAF